This TCR beta chain is drawn from a study of cytomegalovirus exposure and HLA in healthy donors. Remarks on this clone: No antigen is known for it. Other nucleotide sequences from this sample produce the same CDR3.

PCR employed 60 Vbeta and 13 Jbeta primers. Here immunoSEQ multiplex PCR was the method, and the copy in TCRdb shows in-frame clones only, minus some. Among 220,000 or so clones listed, approximately 85% were seen once. Study results and limitations: In a later analysis, V- and J-gene trimming of beta chains associated with a DCLRE1C missense variant, replicated independently. Researchers reported from a later analysis that most CMV-associated TCR beta chains appeared HLA-restricted. HLA alleles showed associations with some 17,000 TCR beta sequences in a later analysis, at a 0.05 false discovery rate. Analyses of presence/absence relied on an assumption of roughly uniform sequencing depth across donors.

Sequenced: PBMCs. The TCR was taken from a woman in her thirties or forties in good health and CMV-seronegative.

The CDR3 protein is CASSLRRDRNTEAFF. The DNA for the CDR3 is TGCGCCAGCAGCTTGCGCCGGGACAGGAATACTGAAGCTTTCTTT. This rearrangement joins TRBV5-1 to TRBJ1-1, with 8 bases identical to TRBD1. The length of the CDR3 is 15 residues. V lost 1 base, J lost 5 bases, and 7 bases stayed unmatched. Germline V CDR1 and CDR2: SGHRS, YFSETQ.